The clone carrying this T cell receptor (beta chain) was observed once. The data stem from a study of blood T cell repertoires in COVID-19. The CDR3 spans 15 residues. The ends lost 3 bases at V and 2 bases at J; junction bases unmatched: 3. Germline values: CDR1 LNHNV, CDR2 YYDKDF (reference sequence). Authors' data handling: It was from reference gene primer amplification that nucleated cell counts were estimated. Profiled with immunoSEQ multiplex PCR; TCRdb holds only in-frame clones, not every one. The V and J calls and the clone size are those of that table, but D and trimming were determined from the DNA. The data contain about 98,000 clones, approximately 79% of them singletons.

Material: peripheral blood. The rearrangement joins TRBV15 to TRBJ1-4, with TRBD1 identical over 7 bases. This receptor was obtained from a man between 65 and 80 years old with active or convalescent COVID-19. CDR3 DNA sequence: TGTGCCACCAGCAGCGACAGGGCCACTAATGAAAAACTGTTTTTT. Its translation is CATSSDRATNEKLFF.